The source of this TCR beta chain is a study of T cell repertoires in cytomegalovirus infection. Study background: Matching HLA type and CMV infection were both indicated by public TCR beta signatures. General observations from the study: Clonotype analysis showed dominance of the ex vivo response by HLA-C-restricted CMV-specific TCR beta clonotypes. The cumulative frequency of public TCR beta families distinguished individuals who carried CMV together with the relevant HLA.

This CDR3 comprises 15 residues. Germline loops: CDR1 SGHTA, CDR2 FQGNSA. The junction had 7 bases not matched to a gene; V was cut back by 5 bases and J by 7 bases. This clonotype was observed a handful of times. Its target is unknown. TCRdb fed the reads into MiXCR, producing one record per CDR3 protein. The sample consists of under 850,000 distinct CDR3 sequences, 35% of them appearing once. This TCR derives from a human donor in good health (CMV status not recorded). Some clones in this sample may be carry-over from other donors' samples. The sequenced sample consisted of PBMCs. This chain connects TRBV7-2 to TRBJ2-3, with 12 positions matching TRBD2. This chain's CDR3 is CASSPRLAGAYTQYF. CDR3 bases: TGTGCCAGCAGCCCCAGACTAGCGGGAGCTTATACGCAGTATTTT.